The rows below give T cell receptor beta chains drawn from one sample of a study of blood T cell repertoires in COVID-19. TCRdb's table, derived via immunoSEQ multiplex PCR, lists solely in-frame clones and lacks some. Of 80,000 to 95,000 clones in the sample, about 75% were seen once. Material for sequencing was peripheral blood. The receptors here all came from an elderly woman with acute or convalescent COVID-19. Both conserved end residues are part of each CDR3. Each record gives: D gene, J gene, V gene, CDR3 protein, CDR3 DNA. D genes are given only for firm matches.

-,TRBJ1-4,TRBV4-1,CASSHPGGEKLFF,TGCGCCAGCAGCCACCCCGGGGGTGAAAAACTGTTTTTT
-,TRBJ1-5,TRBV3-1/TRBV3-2,CASSQSGLPVSTGAQHF,TGTGCCAGCAGCCAATCGGGGCTGCCTGTAAGCACGGGGGCCCAGCATTTT
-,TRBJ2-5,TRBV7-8,CASSPGRESVYF,TGTGCCAGCAGCCCAGGACGGGAATCCGTGTACTTC
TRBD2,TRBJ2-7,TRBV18,CASSPTTSGSLHEQYF,TGTGCCAGCTCACCAACTACTAGCGGGAGTTTGCACGAGCAGTACTTC
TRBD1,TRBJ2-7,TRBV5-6,CASSGTGVSIYEQYF,TGTGCCAGCAGCGGGACAGGGGTATCCATCTACGAGCAGTACTTC
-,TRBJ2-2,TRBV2,CASQRQSNTGELFF,TGTGCCAGTCAACGACAGAGTAACACCGGGGAGCTGTTTTTT
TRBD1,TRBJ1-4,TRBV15,CATSRTGTGGMVGEKLFF,TGTGCCACCAGCAGAACCGGGACAGGAGGAATGGTGGGTGAAAAACTGTTTTTT
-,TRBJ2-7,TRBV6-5,CASSYSGASGYEQYF,TGTGCCAGCAGTTACTCGGGGGCAAGCGGCTACGAGCAGTACTTC
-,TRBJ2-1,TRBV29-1,CSVGEEWNEQFF,TGCAGCGTTGGAGAGGAGTGGAATGAGCAGTTCTTC
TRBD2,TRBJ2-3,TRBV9,CASSGFVGGKDTQYF,TGTGCCAGCAGCGGCTTTGTGGGGGGGAAAGATACGCAGTATTTT
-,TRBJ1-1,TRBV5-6,CASSLGGGGTEAFF,TGTGCCAGCAGCTTGGGGGGTGGAGGAACTGAAGCTTTCTTT